This passage covers 32 T cell receptor beta chains from one sample sequenced in a study of blood T cell repertoires in COVID-19. The repertoire was sequenced with immunoSEQ multiplex PCR; TCRdb's copy has only in-frame clones and lacks some. There are about 71,000 clones in the sample; approximately 92% occur only once, and less than 0.85% lies in the top ten. The specimen sequenced was peripheral blood. The receptor source for this set is a woman older than 75 with acute or convalescent COVID-19.

The chain recombines TRBV5-6 with TRBJ2-3; D ambiguous. The CDR3 is 15 residues long. Germline V CDR1 and CDR2: SGHDT, YYEEEE. V was cut by 3 bases and J by 6 bases, with 17 bases left in between. The CDR3 sequence is CASSSLGAVGDTQYF. The CDR3 nucleotides read TGTGCCAGCAGCTCACTCGGAGCCGTTGGGGATACGCAGTATTTT.

This rearrangement joins TRBV3-1 (or the pseudogene TRBV3-2) to TRBJ1-4; 7 bases are shared with TRBD1. There are 15 residues in the CDR3. J was trimmed by 5 bases and V by 1 base; bases with no gene match: 4. From germline, CDR1 is LGHDT and CDR2 YNNKEL (reference sequence). This chain's CDR3 is CASSQGQGRNEKLFF. DNA of the CDR3: TGTGCCAGCAGCCAAGGACAGGGTAGGAATGAAAAACTGTTTTTT.

This sequence joins TRBV24-1 and TRBJ1-2, with 7 bases lining up with TRBD1. V gave up 3 bases and J gave up 8 bases; unmatched junction bases: 2. CDR1 is KGHDR, CDR2 SFDVKD, per germline. This CDR3 spans 12 amino acids. CDR3 amino acids: CATSDHRGGYTF. CDR3 nucleotides: TGTGCCACCAGTGATCACAGGGGAGGCTACACCTTC.

The chain has TRBV19 and TRBJ1-3, with a possible D match to TRBD1 (5 bases). This CDR3 spans 16 amino acids. Per germline, CDR1 LNHDA and CDR2 SQIVND (reference sequence). V dropped 5 bases and J dropped 0 bases, with 14 bases sitting between them. The CDR3 loop is CASSPPGLISGNTIYF. The CDR3 coding sequence is TGTGCCAGTAGTCCGCCGGGACTGATCTCTGGAAACACCATATATTTT.

CDR3 protein: CATSDAGGAYRTYGYTF. The CDR3 DNA reads as TGTGCCACCAGCGACGCAGGGGGCGCGTACAGGACCTATGGCTACACCTTC. The chain carries TRBV15 and TRBJ1-2; TRBD1 matches at 8 bases. Germline lookup yields CDR1 LNHNV and CDR2 YYDKDF (reference sequence). Germline trimming cut 5 bases from V and 4 bases from J; bases unmatched to any gene: 15. The CDR3 is made up of 17 amino acids.

The chain combines TRBV7-9 with TRBJ2-7; TRBD1 matches at 7 bases. The CDR3 runs to 13 residues. Looked up from germline, CDR1 is SEHNR and CDR2 is FQNEAQ (reference sequence). The junction had 2 bases not matched to a gene; V was cut back by 1 base and J by 5 bases. The CDR3 nucleotides read TGTGCCAGCAGCTTAGAGACAGGGAACGAGCAGTACTTC. It codes for CASSLETGNEQYF.

This chain connects TRBV5-5 to TRBJ2-7, with 9 bases fitting TRBD2. Germline assignment: CDR1 SGHKS and CDR2 YYEKEE (reference sequence). With 1 base clipped from V and 2 bases from J, the junction kept 13 bases outside the gene matches. CDR3 length: 18 residues. The chain's CDR3 is CASSLLSQSGTSPYEQYF. The CDR3 nucleotides are TGTGCCAGCAGCTTGTTGAGCCAGTCCGGGACTAGCCCCTACGAGCAGTACTTC.

The V call is TRBV6-5, the J call TRBJ2-3; 9 nucleotides align to TRBD1. This CDR3 is built from 14 residues. Germline V gene lookup returns CDR1 MNHEY and CDR2 SVGAGI. Germline trimming cut 6 bases from V and 1 base from J; bases unmatched to any gene: 2. This CDR3 reads CASRRDRGTDTQYF. As DNA, the CDR3 is TGTGCCAGCAGGCGGGACAGGGGCACAGATACGCAGTATTTT.

The rearrangement joins TRBV5-4 to TRBJ1-5, with D tentatively TRBD1 (5 bases). The CDR3 extends over 14 amino acids. CDR1 and CDR2 (germline): SGHNT, YYREEE (reference sequence). V shed 4 bases and J shed 2 bases, with 10 bases lying between them. The chain's CDR3 is CASSKDKGNQPQHF. In DNA form, the CDR3 reads TGTGCCAGCAGCAAGGACAAAGGCAATCAGCCCCAGCATTTT.

The chain joins TRBV7-9 to TRBJ2-7; TRBD1 is a possible D gene (6 bases). V was trimmed by 9 bases and J by 6 bases, leaving 12 bases between them. Germline CDR1 is SEHNR and CDR2 is FQNEAQ (reference sequence). This CDR3 has 11 amino acids. The CDR3 reads CASATGLEQYF. The DNA of the CDR3 is TGTGCCAGTGCTACAGGGCTCGAGCAGTACTTC.

This clone was detected only once. The V gene is TRBV11-2, the J gene TRBJ2-7; the match to TRBD1 covers 9 bases. The CDR3 has 15 amino acids. Germline CDR1 SGHAT, CDR2 FQNNGV. V was clipped by 5 bases and J by 3 bases; unmatched bases: 8. The CDR3 here is CASSPDRGHFYEQYF. The CDR3 DNA reads TGTGCCAGCAGCCCGGACAGGGGCCACTTCTACGAGCAGTACTTC.

This clone came up once. This sequence joins TRBV5-6 and TRBJ1-2; no clear D gene. V was pared by 0 bases and J by 4 bases, with 10 bases between. Germline V CDR1 and CDR2: SGHDT, YYEEEE. This CDR3 spans 14 amino acids. CDR3 amino acids: CASSLDSGFYGYTF. The CDR3 DNA reads TGTGCCAGCAGCTTGGACTCGGGATTCTATGGCTACACCTTC. Based on the CDR3 plus reference TRBV5-6 and TRBJ1-2, the full variable domain is DAGVTQSPTHLIKTRGQQVTLRCSPKSGHDTVSWYQQALGQGPQFIFQYYEEEERQRGNFPDRFSGHQFPNYSSELNVNALLLGDSALYLCASSLDSGFYGYTFGSGTRLTVV.

This chain uses TRBV6-2 or TRBV6-3 with TRBJ2-7; TRBD1 might be the D (6 bases). Germline V gives CDR1 MNHEY, CDR2 SVGEGT. The CDR3 extends over 17 amino acids. V lost 0 bases, J lost 0 bases, and 15 bases lay in between. DNA for the CDR3: TGTGCCAGCAGTTACTCGAGTGGTAGGGGGAGCTCCTACGAGCAGTACTTC. It translates to CASSYSSGRGSSYEQYF.

V is TRBV4-1 and J is TRBJ2-7; D is perhaps TRBD2 (5 bases). The CDR3 runs to 13 residues. V was trimmed by 4 bases and J by 2 bases, leaving 9 bases between them. Germline CDR1 is MGHRA and CDR2 is YSYEKL. CDR3 in amino acids: CASSLRVTYEQYF. For the CDR3, the DNA is TGCGCCAGCAGCCTGAGGGTAACCTACGAGCAGTACTTC.

The chain has TRBV5-6 and TRBJ1-2, with D maybe TRBD1 (5 bases). Between the trimmed V and J ends, which lost 1 base and 5 bases, there was a span of 9 bases. Germline CDR1 reads SGHDT; CDR2 reads YYEEEE. The CDR3 loop spans 13 amino acids. As DNA, the CDR3 is TGTGCCAGCAGCTTGTACAGGCCGTATGGCTACACCTTC. Protein product: CASSLYRPYGYTF.

This sequence joins TRBV6-5 and TRBJ1-1; D uncertain. V gave up 7 bases and J gave up 3 bases, with 6 bases separating them. CDR1 and CDR2 (germline): MNHEY, SVGAGI. The CDR3 has 11 amino acids. CDR3 loop: CASITDTEAFF. The DNA of the CDR3 is TGTGCCAGCATCACAGACACTGAAGCTTTCTTT.

The J gene is TRBJ2-3, the V gene TRBV19; TRBD2 might be the D (5 bases). CDR1 is LNHDA and CDR2 is SQIVND in the germline V gene (reference sequence). Trimming left V 4 bases short and J 1 base short, with 15 bases between. The CDR3 extends over 16 amino acids. CDR3 region: CASSSRLGSGTDTQYF. Written as DNA, the CDR3 is TGTGCCAGTAGTAGTCGGCTGGGTAGCGGCACAGATACGCAGTATTTT.

V is TRBV28 and J is TRBJ1-6; no firm D call. Germline CDR1 reads MDHEN; CDR2 reads SYDVKM. V lost 7 bases, J lost 3 bases, and 10 bases lay in between. The CDR3 has 14 residues. Written as DNA, the CDR3 is TGTGCCAGCACCGGCAGCGTCTATAATTCACCCCTCCACTTT. It is translated as CASTGSVYNSPLHF.

CDR3 nucleotides: TGTGCCAGTAGTATGGGGTTGACAGGGATGATTGCACCCCTCCACTTT. It is translated as CASSMGLTGMIAPLHF. This sequence joins TRBV19 and TRBJ1-6; TRBD1 aligns across 7 bases. V was pared by 3 bases and J by 11 bases, with 13 bases of the junction left unmatched. This CDR3 spans 16 amino acids. Germline values: CDR1 LNHDA, CDR2 SQIVND (reference sequence).

This clone was seen a few times. The genes are TRBV7-9 and TRBJ1-2, with D perhaps TRBD1 (5 bases). This CDR3 has 14 residues. Per the germline V gene, CDR1 is SEHNR and CDR2 is FQNEAQ (reference sequence). Between the trimmed V and J ends, which lost 5 bases and 5 bases, there was a span of 15 bases. DNA for the CDR3: TGTGCCAGCAGCCGCTCAGATCAGGGATATGGCTACACCTTC. This encodes CASSRSDQGYGYTF.

V usage is TRBV4-1 and J usage is TRBJ2-5; 8 bases fit TRBD2. Trimming took 4 bases from V and 5 from J; bases not matched to a gene: 9. The germline V gene has CDR1 MGHRA and CDR2 YSYEKL. This CDR3 region has 15 residues. Here the CDR3 reads CASSRPGLGVETQYF. CDR3 coding DNA: TGCGCCAGCAGCCGACCGGGACTAGGGGTTGAGACCCAGTACTTC.

CDR3 DNA: TGTGCCAGCAGGCCTGGGACTAGCGGGAGGTATGACGAGCAGTACTTC. Translated: CASRPGTSGRYDEQYF. This chain uses TRBV28 with TRBJ2-7; 15 positions agree with TRBD2. This CDR3 has 16 amino acids. Germline V lookup: CDR1 MDHEN, CDR2 SYDVKM. Trimming took 6 bases from V and 5 from J; bases not matched to a gene: 8.

A few counts support this clone. This rearrangement joins TRBV7-3 to TRBJ1-1; D possibly corresponds to TRBD1 (6 bases). The CDR3 is 13 residues long. CDR1 SGHTA and CDR2 FQGTGA come from the germline V gene. The V end was cut by 2 bases, the J end by 5 bases, with 9 bases between. CDR3 in amino acids: CASSLERGTEAFF. The DNA of the CDR3 is TGTGCCAGCAGCTTAGAAAGGGGGACTGAAGCTTTCTTT.

This rearrangement joins TRBV7-9 to TRBJ2-7, with D unclear. The length of the CDR3 is 14 residues. Germline V gives CDR1 SEHNR, CDR2 FQNEAQ (reference sequence). The V end was cut by 2 bases, the J end by 6 bases, with 14 bases between. CDR3 amino acids: CASSLRHPTSEQYF. For the CDR3, the DNA is TGTGCCAGCAGCTTAAGACACCCGACGAGCGAGCAGTACTTC.

The genes are TRBV28 and TRBJ2-6; TRBD1 matches 7 bases. The germline gives CDR1 MDHEN, CDR2 SYDVKM. V trimming: 6 bases; J trimming: 2 bases; junction bases outside the gene matches: 4. The CDR3 is 15 residues long. CDR3 DNA sequence: TGTGCCAGCAGCAACACAGGGGCTGGGGCCAACGTCCTGACTTTC. It encodes CASSNTGAGANVLTF.

The chain recombines TRBV18 with TRBJ1-1, with 9 bases fitting TRBD1. Germline CDR1 KGHSH, CDR2 LQKENI. CDR3 length: 17 residues. V lost 4 bases to trimming and J lost 0 bases; unmatched junction nucleotides: 9. The CDR3 region is CASSLNRGQGMNTEAFF. CDR3 bases: TGTGCCAGCTCACTAAACAGGGGGCAAGGGATGAACACTGAAGCTTTCTTT.

The CDR3 nucleotides are TGTGCCAGCAGTTACTCTCTTGGAGAGGGGAACACTGAAGCTTTCTTT. Its translation is CASSYSLGEGNTEAFF. The chain employs TRBV6-2 or TRBV6-3 and TRBJ1-1, with no clear D. This CDR3 is built from 16 residues. The germline gives CDR1 MNHEY, CDR2 SVGEGT. The V end lost 0 bases, the J end lost 1 base, and 12 bases lay between the germline ends.

The chain is built from TRBV5-1 and TRBJ1-5; a possible D gene is TRBD1 (5 bases). V lost 0 bases, J lost 4 bases, and 11 bases lay in between. CDR1 is SGHRS and CDR2 is YFSETQ in the germline V gene. CDR3 length equals 15 residues. CDR3 sequence (DNA): TGCGCCAGCAGCTTGGATGCGGGACTGAATCAGCCCCAGCATTTT. Protein product: CASSLDAGLNQPQHF.

J is TRBJ1-2 and V is TRBV5-1; 9 positions match TRBD1. J was trimmed by 0 bases and V by 4 bases; bases with no gene match: 7. The CDR3 contains 16 residues. CDR1 is SGHRS and CDR2 is YFSETQ in the germline V gene. The CDR3 sequence is CASSTGTGLANYGYTF. Written as DNA, the CDR3 is TGCGCCAGCAGCACCGGGACAGGGTTAGCTAACTATGGCTACACCTTC.

The chain is built from TRBV18 and TRBJ2-7; D call uncertain. The length of the CDR3 is 13 residues. CDR1 is KGHSH, CDR2 LQKENI, per germline. Trimming stripped 3 bases from V and 3 bases from J, with 9 bases between. The CDR3 here is CASSPGYNYEQYF. The CDR3 nucleotides are TGTGCCAGCTCACCCGGGTATAACTACGAGCAGTACTTC. The whole variable domain, filled in from reference TRBV18 and TRBJ2-7, reads NAGVMQNPRHLVRRRGQEARLRCSPMKGHSHVYWYRQLPEEGLKFMVYLQKENIIDESGMPKERFSAEFPKEGPSILRIQQVVRGDSAAYFCASSPGYNYEQYFGPGTRLTVT.

This rearrangement joins TRBV2 to TRBJ1-2; D ambiguous. The CDR3 covers 13 residues. Per the germline V gene, CDR1 is SNHLY and CDR2 is FYNNEI. Trimming left V 8 bases short and J 0 bases short, with 10 bases between. Here the CDR3 DNA reads TGTGCCAGCCGGGAGCTGTCTAACTATGGCTACACCTTC. Residues: CASRELSNYGYTF.

J is TRBJ2-1 and V is TRBV5-4; the match to TRBD1 covers 7 bases. The CDR3 runs to 15 residues. Per the germline V gene, CDR1 is SGHNT and CDR2 is YYREEE (reference sequence). J lost 5 bases, V lost 3 bases, and 8 bases had no gene match. The CDR3: CASSSGQPFNNEQFF. The DNA for the CDR3 is TGTGCCAGCAGCTCGGGACAGCCTTTCAACAATGAGCAGTTCTTC.